These 28 T cell receptor beta chains were sequenced from one sample in a study of cytomegalovirus exposure and HLA in healthy donors. This table comes from immunoSEQ multiplex PCR, and its TCRdb copy is limited to in-frame clones, with some not included. Altogether 98,000 or so clones are present, 90% to 97% being singletons, with the ten largest covering 0.67%. The sequenced material came from PBMCs. Every receptor here comes from a woman aged 18-30 years in good health and CMV-seronegative.

This chain links TRBV6-1 with TRBJ2-2, with 15 bases that match TRBD2. With V trimmed by 4 bases and J by 2 bases, 5 bases remained unmatched. The germline gives CDR1 MNHNS, CDR2 SASEGT. The CDR3 extends over 18 amino acids. The CDR3 DNA is TGTGCCAGCAGTGGGACTAGCGGGGGGGTCTTAAACACCGGGGAGCTGTTTTTT. Protein product: CASSGTSGGVLNTGELFF.

The rearrangement uses TRBV27 and TRBJ2-5; TRBD2 matches 13 bases. The germline V gene has CDR1 MNHEY and CDR2 SMNVEV (reference sequence). The CDR3 extends over 15 amino acids. The V and J ends lost 11 bases and 4 bases, in that order; junction bases with no gene match: 10. The CDR3 sequence: CASRGTSGVGETQYF. The CDR3 nucleotides are TGTGCCTCAAGGGGGACTAGCGGGGTTGGAGAGACCCAGTACTTC.

The chain employs TRBV9 and TRBJ2-1; 7 bases line up with TRBD2. The germline V gene has CDR1 SGDLS and CDR2 YYNGEE. CDR3 length equals 14 residues. After removal of 5 bases from V and 4 bases from J, the junction contained 6 bases not matched to a gene. CDR3 sequence: CASRAGTTYNEQFF. The CDR3 coding sequence is TGTGCCAGCAGAGCCGGGACTACTTACAATGAGCAGTTCTTC.

This chain joins TRBV19 and TRBJ1-4; D is perhaps TRBD1 (6 bases). CDR1 and CDR2 from the germline V gene are LNHDA and SQIVND (reference sequence). The CDR3 consists of 11 residues. V shed 4 bases and J shed 11 bases, with 8 bases lying between them. CDR3 DNA: TGTGCCAGTAGTAAGGGGGGGAAACTGTTTTTT. It is translated as CASSKGGKLFF. Together with reference TRBV19 and TRBJ1-4, the CDR3 gives the full variable domain: DGGITQSPKYLFRKEGQNVTLSCEQNLNHDAMYWYRQDPGQGLRLIYYSQIVNDFQKGDIAEGYSVSREKKESFPLTVTSAQKNPTAFYLCASSKGGKLFFGSGTQLSVL.

This clone was counted between two and nine times. The rearrangement links TRBV2 to TRBJ2-2; D not resolved. V was clipped by 2 bases and J by 4 bases, with 11 bases between them. Germline lookup yields CDR1 SNHLY and CDR2 FYNNEI. The CDR3 is 15 amino acids. The CDR3 region is CASSERGHTTGELFF. CDR3 DNA sequence: TGTGCCAGCAGTGAAAGAGGTCATACCACCGGGGAGCTGTTTTTT.

V is TRBV27 and J is TRBJ1-1; weak D call: TRBD1 (6 bases). The length of the CDR3 is 15 residues. Looked up from germline, CDR1 is MNHEY and CDR2 is SMNVEV (reference sequence). Between the trimmed V and J ends, which lost 5 bases and 0 bases, there was a span of 13 bases. CDR3 DNA sequence: TGTGCCAGCAGTAAAAAAGACAGGCTGAACACTGAAGCTTTCTTT. Its protein product is CASSKKDRLNTEAFF.

This clone was recorded only once. V gene TRBV7-2 combines with J gene TRBJ2-1; TRBD2 matches at 8 bases. V shed 2 bases, J shed 10 bases, and the junction held 10 bases outside the gene matches. CDR1 and CDR2 from the germline V gene are SGHTA and FQGNSA. The CDR3 is 15 amino acids. CDR3 protein: CASSLQSTIAGEQFF. CDR3 sequence (DNA): TGTGCCAGCAGCTTACAATCGACCATAGCGGGGGAGCAGTTCTTC.

The chain is built from TRBV5-1 and TRBJ2-1; D perhaps matches TRBD2 (5 bases). Trimming took 0 bases from V and 5 from J, leaving 12 bases between them. This CDR3 has 15 amino acids. The germline CDR1 and CDR2 sequences are SGHRS and YFSETQ. The CDR3 DNA is TGCGCCAGCAGCTTGGATCCGGGATCCAACAATGAGCAGTTCTTC. It specifies CASSLDPGSNNEQFF.

This chain links TRBV7-9 with TRBJ2-7; perhaps TRBD2 as D (5 bases). The V end was cut by 3 bases, the J end by 4 bases, with 13 bases between. Germline CDR1 is SEHNR and CDR2 is FQNEAQ (reference sequence). The CDR3 has 14 amino acids. The CDR3 here is CASSLSSSGYEQYF. The CDR3 nucleotides read TGTGCCAGCAGCTTGAGCTCCAGCGGTTACGAGCAGTACTTC.

This chain connects TRBV18 to TRBJ1-1; a weak D match, TRBD1 (5 bases). From germline, CDR1 is KGHSH and CDR2 LQKENI. This CDR3 has 15 amino acids. Trimming shortened V by 4 bases and J by 1 base, and 13 bases separated the two germline ends. CDR3: CASSQTTVRNTEAFF. CDR3 bases: TGTGCCAGCTCACAGACGACAGTGCGGAACACTGAAGCTTTCTTT.

The chain carries TRBV5-1 and TRBJ1-4, with D possibly matching TRBD1 (5 bases). Trimming left V 4 bases short and J 1 base short, with 11 bases between. Germline V gives CDR1 SGHRS, CDR2 YFSETQ. This CDR3 has 15 amino acids. As DNA, the CDR3 is TGCGCCAGCAGCCCAGGGAGGGGAACTAATGAAAAACTGTTTTTT. Protein: CASSPGRGTNEKLFF.

This chain joins TRBV19 and TRBJ1-2; no definite D call. CDR3 size: 18 residues. Germline CDR1 is LNHDA and CDR2 is SQIVND (reference sequence). V was pared by 2 bases and J by 0 bases, with 19 bases between. The CDR3 protein is CASSILVPLWASNYGYTF. The CDR3 nucleotides are TGTGCCAGTAGTATATTAGTCCCCCTTTGGGCATCTAACTATGGCTACACCTTC. The entire variable domain, with the rest obtained from reference TRBV19 and TRBJ1-2, is as follows: DGGITQSPKYLFRKEGQNVTLSCEQNLNHDAMYWYRQDPGQGLRLIYYSQIVNDFQKGDIAEGYSVSREKKESFPLTVTSAQKNPTAFYLCASSILVPLWASNYGYTFGSGTRLTVV.

In this sample, this clone turned up once. DNA for the CDR3: TGTGCCAGCAGCTCTAGTACGGGTAATCAGCCCCAGCATTTT. Protein sequence: CASSSSTGNQPQHF. The chain combines TRBV7-9 with TRBJ1-5; D unresolved. The CDR3 spans 14 residues. Trimming took 4 bases from V and 4 from J, leaving 11 bases between them. Germline V CDR1 and CDR2: SEHNR, FQNEAQ (reference sequence).

This chain connects TRBV30 to TRBJ1-1; a possible D gene is TRBD1 (5 bases). This CDR3 has 13 amino acids. Germline V gives CDR1 GTSNPN, CDR2 SVGIG (reference sequence). The V gene lost 5 bases and the J gene lost 3 bases, with 13 bases spanning the gap. DNA of the CDR3: TGTGCCTGGCGGGGGGGGTTTGACACTGAAGCTTTCTTT. It codes for CAWRGGFDTEAFF.

This chain uses TRBV18 with TRBJ1-5; 9 bases fit TRBD1. Germline-derived CDR1 and CDR2 are KGHSH and LQKENI. The CDR3 has 16 residues. V lost 3 bases to trimming and J lost 2 bases; unmatched junction nucleotides: 5. CDR3 residues: CASSPGDRVGNQPQHF. In nucleotides, the CDR3 is TGTGCCAGCTCACCGGGGGACAGGGTGGGCAATCAGCCCCAGCATTTT.

V and J are TRBV28 and TRBJ2-5; 7 nucleotides line up with TRBD2. Germline CDR1 and CDR2: MDHEN and SYDVKM. V was pared by 6 bases and J by 4 bases, with 5 bases of the junction left unmatched. This CDR3 has 13 residues. CDR3 sequence: CASRPPGGETQYF. CDR3 nucleotide sequence: TGTGCCAGCAGACCCCCGGGGGGAGAGACCCAGTACTTC.

The rearrangement links TRBV5-1 to TRBJ2-1; the match to TRBD2 covers 9 bases. Losses at the gene ends were 4 bases for V and 4 bases for J; bases not matched to a gene: 9. Germline V gene data show CDR1 as SGHRS and CDR2 as YFSETQ. This CDR3 spans 16 amino acids. CDR3 sequence (DNA): TGCGCCAGCAGCCCATCCGGTAGCGGGGGTTACAATGAGCAGTTCTTC. It translates to CASSPSGSGGYNEQFF.

The V and J genes are TRBV5-1 and TRBJ1-2; TRBD1 is a possible D gene (5 bases). CDR3 size: 13 residues. Trimming stripped 8 bases from V and 0 bases from J, with 11 bases between. Germline V gives CDR1 SGHRS, CDR2 YFSETQ. The CDR3 DNA is TGCGCCAGTTCCCAGGGTTCTAACTATGGCTACACCTTC. Translating gives CASSQGSNYGYTF.

The CDR3 nucleotides read TGCGCCAGCAGCTGGAACCAGGGGACGAACACTGAAGCTTTCTTT. This translates into CASSWNQGTNTEAFF. The genes are TRBV5-1 and TRBJ1-1; TRBD1 is a possible D gene (6 bases). The CDR3 length is 15 residues. Trimming shortened V by 3 bases and J by 1 base, and 13 bases separated the two germline ends. Germline CDR1 reads SGHRS; CDR2 reads YFSETQ.

This chain connects TRBV19 to TRBJ2-1; TRBD2 is a possible D gene (6 bases). Germline V lookup: CDR1 LNHDA, CDR2 SQIVND (reference sequence). This CDR3 has 17 residues. V was clipped by 4 bases and J by 3 bases, with 19 bases between them. CDR3 sequence: CASSTNGGGQLYNEQFF. CDR3 DNA: TGTGCCAGTAGTACAAATGGGGGAGGACAACTCTACAATGAGCAGTTCTTC.

This chain joins TRBV5-1 and TRBJ2-3, with D maybe TRBD1 (7 bases). Trimming left V 3 bases short and J 0 bases short, with 20 bases between. CDR1 SGHRS and CDR2 YFSETQ come from the germline V gene. The CDR3 contains 18 residues. DNA of the CDR3: TGCGCCAGCAGCTATTATCAGGGGGGCGGGTCGAGCACAGATACGCAGTATTTT. Translation gives CASSYYQGGGSSTDTQYF.

This sequence joins TRBV5-1 and TRBJ2-1; 9 bases are shared with TRBD2. V trimming: 4 bases; J trimming: 4 bases; junction bases outside the gene matches: 6. The germline gives CDR1 SGHRS, CDR2 YFSETQ. This CDR3 contains 15 residues. CDR3 protein: CASSKTSGFYNEQFF. The CDR3 DNA is TGCGCCAGCAGCAAAACTAGCGGGTTTTACAATGAGCAGTTCTTC.

The gene calls are TRBV5-1 and TRBJ2-5; TRBD2 might be the D (8 bases). From germline, CDR1 is SGHRS and CDR2 YFSETQ. There are 17 residues in the CDR3. The V gene lost 4 bases and the J gene lost 1 base, with 20 bases spanning the gap. The CDR3 loop is CASSQGLAGGVQETQYF. CDR3 in DNA: TGCGCCAGCAGCCAAGGACTAGCAGGGGGGGTCCAAGAGACCCAGTACTTC. Full variable domain (remainder filled in from reference TRBV5-1 and TRBJ2-5): KAGVTQTPRYLIKTRGQQVTLSCSPISGHRSVSWYQQTPGQGLQFLFEYFSETQRNKGNFPGRFSGRQFSNSRSEMNVSTLELGDSALYLCASSQGLAGGVQETQYFGPGTRLLVL.

The gene calls are TRBV7-8 and TRBJ2-3; D remains ambiguous. Germline CDR1 is SGHVS and CDR2 is FQNEAQ. The V end was cut by 4 bases, the J end by 4 bases, with 12 bases between. The CDR3 runs to 14 residues. CDR3 in amino acids: CASSSTGGPDTQYF. As DNA, the CDR3 is TGTGCCAGCAGCTCAACCGGCGGTCCAGATACGCAGTATTTT. Variable domain in full (rest from reference TRBV7-8 and TRBJ2-3): GAGVSQSPRYKVAKRGQDVALRCDPISGHVSLFWYQQALGQGPEFLTYFQNEAQLDKSGLPSDRFFAERPEGSVSTLKIQRTQQEDSAVYLCASSSTGGPDTQYFGPGTRLTVL.

This clone was counted a single time. The V call is TRBV10-3, the J call TRBJ2-2; D is possibly TRBD1 (6 bases). V was cut by 3 bases and J by 5 bases, with 10 bases left in between. CDR1 is ENHRY and CDR2 is SYGVKD in the germline V gene. CDR3 length: 14 amino acids. The CDR3 reads CAISDSQGTGELFF. The CDR3 bases are TGTGCCATCAGTGATTCACAGGGTACCGGGGAGCTGTTTTTT.

The chain couples TRBV11-3 to TRBJ2-3, with a weak D call TRBD1 (7 bases). In germline, CDR1 is SGHNT, CDR2 YENEEA. V was trimmed by 5 bases and J by 0 bases, leaving 21 bases between them. The CDR3 has 18 residues. The CDR3 loop is CASSPAAGQQISTDTQYF. CDR3 coding DNA: TGTGCCAGCAGCCCCGCGGCGGGACAGCAAATTAGCACAGATACGCAGTATTTT.

This chain uses TRBV25-1 with TRBJ2-1; 8 bases are shared with TRBD2. Trimming at V came to 6 bases and at J to 7 bases, leaving 11 bases not matched to a gene. This CDR3 is 15 amino acids long. From germline, CDR1 is MGHDK and CDR2 SYGVNS. The CDR3 DNA reads TGTGCCAGCAGCCGGGGGGTAGCGGGGAGGAATGAGCAGTTCTTC. Residues: CASSRGVAGRNEQFF.

V and J are TRBV5-5 and TRBJ1-2; TRBD1 matches 8 bases. The CDR3 totals 15 residues. From germline, CDR1 is SGHKS and CDR2 YYEKEE (reference sequence). V shed 0 bases, J shed 3 bases, and the junction held 4 bases outside the gene matches. In DNA, the CDR3 is TGTGCCAGCAGCTTGGCACTGGACAGGGACTATGGCTACACCTTC. It codes for CASSLALDRDYGYTF.